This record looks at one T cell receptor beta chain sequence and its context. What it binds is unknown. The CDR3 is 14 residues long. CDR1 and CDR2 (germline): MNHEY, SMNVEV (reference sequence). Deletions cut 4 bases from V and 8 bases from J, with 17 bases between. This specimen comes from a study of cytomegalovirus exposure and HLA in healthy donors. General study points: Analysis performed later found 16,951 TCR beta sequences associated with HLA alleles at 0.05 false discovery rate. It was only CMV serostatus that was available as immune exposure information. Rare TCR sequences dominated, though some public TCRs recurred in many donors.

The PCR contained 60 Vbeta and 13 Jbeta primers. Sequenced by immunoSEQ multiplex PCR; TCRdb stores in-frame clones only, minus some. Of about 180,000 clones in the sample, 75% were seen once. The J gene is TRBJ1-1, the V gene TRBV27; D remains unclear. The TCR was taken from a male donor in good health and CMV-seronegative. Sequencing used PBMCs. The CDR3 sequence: CASSSNPTALEAFF. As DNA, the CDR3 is TGTGCCAGCAGTTCGAATCCTACCGCACTGGAAGCTTTCTTT.